This TCR beta chain was found in a study of Tregs in tolerant kidney transplant recipients. Unstimulated Tregs (CD4+CD25+CD127-) and CD4+CD25- non-Tregs were sorted from PBMCs. The assay was immunoSEQ multiplex PCR, and TCRdb's table has in-frame clones only and misses some. The table has fewer than 100,000 clones, roughly 93% seen once; the top ten hold 0.46%. This TCR was recovered from a human donor who received a combined kidney and bone marrow transplant. This sample comprised CD4+ T cells from blood, obtained before the transplant.

CDR3 in amino acids: CASSQDLAGGRETQYF. Here the CDR3 DNA reads TGCGCCAGCAGCCAAGATTTAGCGGGGGGGCGGGAGACCCAGTACTTC. This sequence joins TRBV4-3 and TRBJ2-5, with 11 nucleotides matching TRBD2. Looked up from germline, CDR1 is LGHNA and CDR2 is YSLEER. Trimming removed 0 bases from V and 5 bases from J; junction bases left unmatched: 5. This CDR3 comprises 16 residues.